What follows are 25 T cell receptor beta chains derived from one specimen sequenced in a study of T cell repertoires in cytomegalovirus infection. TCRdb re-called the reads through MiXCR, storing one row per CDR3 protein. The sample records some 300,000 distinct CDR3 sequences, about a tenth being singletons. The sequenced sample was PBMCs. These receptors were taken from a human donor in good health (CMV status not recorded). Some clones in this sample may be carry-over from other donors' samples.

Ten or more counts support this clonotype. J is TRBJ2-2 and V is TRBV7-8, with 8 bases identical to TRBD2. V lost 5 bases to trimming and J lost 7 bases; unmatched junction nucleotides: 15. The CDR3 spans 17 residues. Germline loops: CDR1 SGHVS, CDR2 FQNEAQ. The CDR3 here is CASSLGAREGFDGELFF. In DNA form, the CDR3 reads TGTGCCAGCAGCCTGGGGGCCCGGGAGGGATTTGACGGGGAGCTGTTTTTT. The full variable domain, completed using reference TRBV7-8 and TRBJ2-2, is GAGVSQSPRYKVAKRGQDVALRCDPISGHVSLFWYQQALGQGPEFLTYFQNEAQLDKSGLPSDRFFAERPEGSVSTLKIQRTQQEDSAVYLCASSLGAREGFDGELFFGEGSRLTVL.

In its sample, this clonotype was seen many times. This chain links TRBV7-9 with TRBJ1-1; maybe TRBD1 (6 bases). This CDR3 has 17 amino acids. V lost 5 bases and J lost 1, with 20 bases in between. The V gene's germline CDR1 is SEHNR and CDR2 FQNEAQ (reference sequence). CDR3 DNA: TGTGCCAGCAGCCTTCTGTGGGGGGCGGGGGGGAACACTGAAGCTTTCTTT. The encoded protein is CASSLLWGAGGNTEAFF.

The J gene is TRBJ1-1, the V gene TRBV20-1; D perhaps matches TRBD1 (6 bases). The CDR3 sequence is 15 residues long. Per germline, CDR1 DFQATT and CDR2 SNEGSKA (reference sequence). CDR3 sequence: CSPQGQGRLNTEAFF. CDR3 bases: TGCAGCCCCCAGGGGCAGGGAAGGTTAAACACTGAAGCTTTCTTT.

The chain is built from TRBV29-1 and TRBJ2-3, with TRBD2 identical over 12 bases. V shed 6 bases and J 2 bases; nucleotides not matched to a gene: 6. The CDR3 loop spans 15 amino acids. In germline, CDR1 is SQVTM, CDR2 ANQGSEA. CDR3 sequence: CSVDRLAGDTDTQYF. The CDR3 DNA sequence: TGCAGCGTCGACCGACTAGCGGGGGACACAGATACGCAGTATTTT.

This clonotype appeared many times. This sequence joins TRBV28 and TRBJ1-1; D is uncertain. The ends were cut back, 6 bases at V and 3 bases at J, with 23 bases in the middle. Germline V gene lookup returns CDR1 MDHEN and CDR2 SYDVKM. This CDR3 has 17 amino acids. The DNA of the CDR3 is TGTGCCAGCAGCCAAATTGGCCCCGCGGCATCTCACACTGAAGCTTTCTTT. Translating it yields CASSQIGPAASHTEAFF.

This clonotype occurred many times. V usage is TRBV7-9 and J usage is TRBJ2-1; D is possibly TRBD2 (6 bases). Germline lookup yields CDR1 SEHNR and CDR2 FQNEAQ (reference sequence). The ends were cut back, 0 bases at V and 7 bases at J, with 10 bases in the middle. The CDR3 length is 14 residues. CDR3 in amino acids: CASSLAGRRNEQFF. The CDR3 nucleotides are TGTGCCAGCAGCTTAGCCGGGAGAAGGAATGAGCAGTTCTTC.

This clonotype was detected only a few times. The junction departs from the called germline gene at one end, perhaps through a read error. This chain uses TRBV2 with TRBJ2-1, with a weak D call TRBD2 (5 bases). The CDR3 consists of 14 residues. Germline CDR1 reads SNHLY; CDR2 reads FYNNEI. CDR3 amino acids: CTSSGGPSYNEQFF. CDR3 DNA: TGTACCAGCAGTGGCGGGCCTTCCTACAATGAGCAGTTCTTC.

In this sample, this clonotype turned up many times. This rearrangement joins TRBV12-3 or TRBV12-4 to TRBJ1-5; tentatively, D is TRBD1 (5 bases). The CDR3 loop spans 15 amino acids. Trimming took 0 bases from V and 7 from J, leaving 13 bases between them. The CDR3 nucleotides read TGTGCCAGCAGTTTAGCTCCCCGGGGGGGGCAGCCCCAGCATTTT. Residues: CASSLAPRGGQPQHF.

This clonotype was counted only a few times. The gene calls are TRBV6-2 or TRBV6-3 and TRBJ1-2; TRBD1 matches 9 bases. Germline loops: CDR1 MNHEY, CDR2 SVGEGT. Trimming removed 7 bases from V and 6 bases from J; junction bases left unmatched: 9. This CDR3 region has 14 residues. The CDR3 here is CASIRDRASDGYTF. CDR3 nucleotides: TGTGCCAGCATTCGGGACAGGGCGTCGGATGGCTACACCTTC.

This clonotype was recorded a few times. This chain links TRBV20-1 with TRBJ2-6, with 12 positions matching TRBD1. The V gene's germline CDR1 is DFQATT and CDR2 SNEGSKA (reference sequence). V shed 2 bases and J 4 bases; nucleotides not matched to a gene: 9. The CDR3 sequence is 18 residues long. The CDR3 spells CSARSVGTGGLGANVLTF. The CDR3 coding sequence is TGCAGTGCTAGATCCGTCGGGACAGGGGGCTTGGGGGCCAACGTCCTGACTTTC.

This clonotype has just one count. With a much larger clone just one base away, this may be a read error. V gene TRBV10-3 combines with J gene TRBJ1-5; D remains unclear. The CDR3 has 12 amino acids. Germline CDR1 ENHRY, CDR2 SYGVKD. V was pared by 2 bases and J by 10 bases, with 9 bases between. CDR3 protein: CAISEVPGPQHF. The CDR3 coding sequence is TGTGCCATCAGTGAGGTGCCAGGCCCCCAGCATTTT.

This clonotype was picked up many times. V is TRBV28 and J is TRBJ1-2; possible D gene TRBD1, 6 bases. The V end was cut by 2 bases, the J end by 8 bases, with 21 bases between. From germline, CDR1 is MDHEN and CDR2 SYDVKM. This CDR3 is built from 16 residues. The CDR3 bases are TGTGCCAGCAGTTTACCTCGGGACACTGCTAGGGAAGGCTACACCTTC. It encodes CASSLPRDTAREGYTF.

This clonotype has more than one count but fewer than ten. CDR3 coding DNA: TGTGCCAGCAGTTTAGGGTGGAGCGGGATAGAGCAGTACGTC. Its translation: CASSLGWSGIEQYV. V is TRBV28 and J is TRBJ2-7; 7 positions agree with TRBD2. This CDR3 region has 14 residues. The trim removed 2 bases at V and 7 bases at J, leaving 8 bases unmatched. The V gene's germline CDR1 is MDHEN and CDR2 SYDVKM.

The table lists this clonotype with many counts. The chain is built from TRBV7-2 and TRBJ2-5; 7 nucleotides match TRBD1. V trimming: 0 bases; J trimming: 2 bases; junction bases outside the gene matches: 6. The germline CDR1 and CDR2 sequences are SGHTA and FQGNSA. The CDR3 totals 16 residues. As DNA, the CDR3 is TGTGCCAGCAGCTTAGCGTCGGGACAGCCGCAAGAGACCCAGTACTTC. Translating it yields CASSLASGQPQETQYF.

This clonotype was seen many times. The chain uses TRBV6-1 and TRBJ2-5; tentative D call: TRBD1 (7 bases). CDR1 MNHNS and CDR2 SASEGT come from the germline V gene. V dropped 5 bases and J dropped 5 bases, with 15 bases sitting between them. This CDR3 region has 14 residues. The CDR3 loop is CASSPFRGVETQYF. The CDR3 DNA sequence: TGTGCCAGCAGTCCATTCAGGGGGGTGGAGACCCAGTACTTC.

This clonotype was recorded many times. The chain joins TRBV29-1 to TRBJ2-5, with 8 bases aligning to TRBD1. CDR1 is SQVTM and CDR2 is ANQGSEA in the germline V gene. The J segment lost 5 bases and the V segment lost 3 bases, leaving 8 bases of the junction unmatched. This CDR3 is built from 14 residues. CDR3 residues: CSVEGQALGETQYF. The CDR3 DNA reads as TGCAGCGTTGAGGGACAGGCCCTCGGGGAGACCCAGTACTTC.

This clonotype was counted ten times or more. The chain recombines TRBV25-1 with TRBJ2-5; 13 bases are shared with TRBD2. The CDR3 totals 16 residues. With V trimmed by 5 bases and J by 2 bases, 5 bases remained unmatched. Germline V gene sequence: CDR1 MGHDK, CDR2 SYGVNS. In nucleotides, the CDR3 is TGTGCCAGCAGTCTCGAACTAGCGGGGGGGCAAGAGACCCAGTACTTC. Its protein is CASSLELAGGQETQYF.

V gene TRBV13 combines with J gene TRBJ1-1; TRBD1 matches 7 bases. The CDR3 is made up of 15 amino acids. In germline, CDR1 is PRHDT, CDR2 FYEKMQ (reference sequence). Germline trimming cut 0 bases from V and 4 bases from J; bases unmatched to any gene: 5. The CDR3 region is CASSLGGGEGTEAFF. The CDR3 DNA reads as TGTGCCAGCAGCTTAGGAGGGGGCGAGGGCACTGAAGCTTTCTTT.

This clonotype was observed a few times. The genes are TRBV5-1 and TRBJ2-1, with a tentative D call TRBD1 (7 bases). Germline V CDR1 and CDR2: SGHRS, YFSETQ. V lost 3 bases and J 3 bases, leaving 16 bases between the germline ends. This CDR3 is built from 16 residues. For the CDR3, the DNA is TGCGCCAGCAGCTCGAGGGGGGCAGGGGGCTACAATGAGCAGTTCTTC. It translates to CASSSRGAGGYNEQFF.

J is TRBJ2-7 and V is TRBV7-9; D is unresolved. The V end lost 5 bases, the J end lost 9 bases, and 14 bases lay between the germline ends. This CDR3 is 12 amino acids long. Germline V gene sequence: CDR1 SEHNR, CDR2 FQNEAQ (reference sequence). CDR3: CASSPGEGGQYV. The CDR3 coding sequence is TGTGCCAGCAGCCCAGGCGAAGGTGGGCAGTACGTC.

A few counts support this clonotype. The CDR3 protein is CASSLGGRGGYGYTF. In DNA, the CDR3 is TGTGCCAGCAGCTTAGGAGGCAGGGGCGGCTATGGCTACACCTTC. The chain has TRBV7-9 and TRBJ1-2, with D perhaps TRBD1 (6 bases). The CDR3 spans 15 residues. Germline loops: CDR1 SEHNR, CDR2 FQNEAQ (reference sequence). The ends were cut back, 1 base at V and 4 bases at J, with 13 bases in the middle.

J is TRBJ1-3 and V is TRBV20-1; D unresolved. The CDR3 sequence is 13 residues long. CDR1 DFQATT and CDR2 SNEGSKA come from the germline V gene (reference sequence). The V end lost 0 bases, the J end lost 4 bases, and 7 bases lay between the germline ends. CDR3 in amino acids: CSARDRGGNTIYF. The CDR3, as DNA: TGCAGTGCTAGAGATAGAGGGGGAAACACCATATATTTT.

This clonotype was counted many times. CDR3 sequence: CASSSIIQGSDTEAFF. Written as DNA, the CDR3 is TGTGCCAGCAGCTCCATTATACAGGGATCCGACACTGAAGCTTTCTTT. The chain couples TRBV7-3 to TRBJ1-1, with D possibly TRBD1 on 6 matching bases. This CDR3 is built from 16 residues. V was shortened by 4 bases and J by 3 bases, with 18 bases between the two germline ends. Germline CDR1 and CDR2: SGHTA and FQGTGA. Together with reference TRBV7-3 and TRBJ1-1, the CDR3 gives the full variable domain: GAGVSQTPSNKVTEKGKYVELRCDPISGHTALYWYRQSLGQGPEFLIYFQGTGAADDSGLPNDRFFAVRPEGSVSTLKIQRTERGDSAVYLCASSSIIQGSDTEAFFGQGTRLTVV.

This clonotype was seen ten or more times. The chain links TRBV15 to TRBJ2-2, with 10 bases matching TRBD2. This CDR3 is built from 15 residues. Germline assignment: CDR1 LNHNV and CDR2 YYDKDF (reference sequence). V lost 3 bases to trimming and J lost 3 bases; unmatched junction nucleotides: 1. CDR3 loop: CATSSGTSDTGELFF. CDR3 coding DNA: TGTGCCACCAGCAGCGGGACTAGCGACACCGGGGAGCTGTTTTTT.

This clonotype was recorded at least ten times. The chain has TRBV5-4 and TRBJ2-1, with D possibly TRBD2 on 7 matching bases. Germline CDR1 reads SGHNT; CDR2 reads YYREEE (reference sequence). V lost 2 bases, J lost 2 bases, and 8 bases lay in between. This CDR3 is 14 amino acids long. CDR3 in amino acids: CASSLGGAYNEQFF. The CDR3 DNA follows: TGTGCCAGCAGCTTAGGGGGGGCCTACAATGAGCAGTTCTTC.